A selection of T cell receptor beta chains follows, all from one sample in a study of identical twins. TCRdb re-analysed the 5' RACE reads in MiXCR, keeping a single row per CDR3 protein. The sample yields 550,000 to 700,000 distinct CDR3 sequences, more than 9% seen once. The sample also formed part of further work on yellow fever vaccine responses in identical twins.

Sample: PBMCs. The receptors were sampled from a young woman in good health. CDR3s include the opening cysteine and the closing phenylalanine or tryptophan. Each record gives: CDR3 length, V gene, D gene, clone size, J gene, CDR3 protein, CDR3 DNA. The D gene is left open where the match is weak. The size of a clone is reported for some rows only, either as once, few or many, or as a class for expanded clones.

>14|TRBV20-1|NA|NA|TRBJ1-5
CSARDREGNQPQHF
TGCAGTGCTAGAGACAGGGAAGGCAATCAGCCCCAGCATTTT
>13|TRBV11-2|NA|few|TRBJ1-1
CASSQLWDTEAFF
TGTGCCAGCAGCCAACTGTGGGACACTGAAGCTTTCTTT
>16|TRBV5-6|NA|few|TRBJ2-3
CASSLGSKVNPYTQYF
TGTGCCAGCAGCTTAGGGAGCAAGGTCAACCCCTATACGCAGTATTTT
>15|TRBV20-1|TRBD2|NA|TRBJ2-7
CSASWGGGLSYEQYF
TGCAGTGCTAGTTGGGGCGGGGGGCTCTCCTACGAGCAGTACTTC
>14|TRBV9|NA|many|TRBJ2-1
CASSYTTSYNEQFF
TGTGCCAGCAGCTATACAACCTCCTACAATGAGCAGTTCTTC
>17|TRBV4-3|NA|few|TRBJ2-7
CASSQALTRAEGYEQYF
TGCGCCAGCAGCCAAGCCCTTACCAGGGCGGAGGGGTACGAGCAGTACTTC
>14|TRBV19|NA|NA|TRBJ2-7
CASSMAGTSYEQYF
TGTGCCAGTAGTATGGCGGGCACATCCTACGAGCAGTACTTC
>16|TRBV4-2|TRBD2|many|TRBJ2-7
CASSQGETSGAYEQYF
TGTGCCAGCAGCCAAGGAGAGACTAGCGGAGCCTACGAGCAGTACTTC
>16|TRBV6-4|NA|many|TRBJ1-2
CASSDTFNGTYYGYTF
TGTGCCAGCAGTGACACATTTAACGGGACCTATTATGGCTACACCTTC
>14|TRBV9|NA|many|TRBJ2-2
CASSVGAGTGELFF
TGTGCCAGCAGCGTAGGGGCAGGGACCGGGGAGCTGTTTTTT
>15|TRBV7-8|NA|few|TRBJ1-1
CASSLGQVMNTEAFF
TGTGCCAGCAGCTTAGGGCAGGTGATGAACACTGAAGCTTTCTTT
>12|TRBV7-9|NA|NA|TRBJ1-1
CASSVPRPEAFF
TGTGCCAGCAGCGTACCTCGACCGGAAGCTTTCTTT
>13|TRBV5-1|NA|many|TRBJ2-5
CASSVEGLETQYF
TGCGCCAGCTCTGTGGAGGGCCTAGAGACCCAGTACTTC
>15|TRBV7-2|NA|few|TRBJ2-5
CASSGAELWAETQYF
TGTGCCAGCAGCGGGGCCGAGCTCTGGGCTGAGACCCAGTACTTC
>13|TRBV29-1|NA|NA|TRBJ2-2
CSDRAKNTGELFF
TGCAGTGACCGGGCAAAGAACACCGGGGAGCTGTTTTTT
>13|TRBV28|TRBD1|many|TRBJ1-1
CASSYPGGTEAFF
TGTGCCAGCAGTTACCCAGGGGGGACTGAAGCTTTCTTT
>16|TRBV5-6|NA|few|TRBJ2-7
CASSSLEQSGSSEQYF
TGTGCCAGCAGCAGCTTGGAACAGTCTGGATCCTCCGAGCAGTACTTC
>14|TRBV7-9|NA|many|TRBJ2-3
CASSLRGVSDTQYF
TGTGCCAGCAGCTTAAGGGGTGTTTCAGATACGCAGTATTTT
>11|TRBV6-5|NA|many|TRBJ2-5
CASSYDETQYF
TGTGCCAGCAGTTATGATGAGACCCAGTACTTC
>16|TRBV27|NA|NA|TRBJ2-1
CASSSPTESSYNEQFF
TGTGCCAGCAGTTCCCCGACAGAGAGCTCCTACAATGAGCAGTTCTTC
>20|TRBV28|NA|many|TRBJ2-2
CASSLSVYSGAGTNTGELFF
TGTGCCAGCAGTTTATCAGTCTACTCTGGGGCGGGGACGAACACCGGGGAGCTGTTTTTT
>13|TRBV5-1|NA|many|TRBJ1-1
CASSYSSNTEAFF
TGCGCCAGCAGCTACTCATCGAACACTGAAGCTTTCTTT
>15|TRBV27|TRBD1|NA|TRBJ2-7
CASSLPGTGGVEQYF
TGTGCCAGCAGTTTACCAGGGACAGGGGGTGTCGAGCAGTACTTC
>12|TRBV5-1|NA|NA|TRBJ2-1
CASSFDRGGSFF
TGCGCCAGCAGCTTCGACCGCGGTGGGAGTTTCTTC
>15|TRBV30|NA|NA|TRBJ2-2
CAWSVGGRVTGELFF
TGTGCCTGGAGTGTTGGGGGGCGAGTCACCGGGGAGCTGTTTTTT
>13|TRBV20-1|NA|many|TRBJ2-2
CSARDQMAGELFF
TGCAGTGCTAGAGATCAGATGGCCGGGGAGCTGTTTTTT
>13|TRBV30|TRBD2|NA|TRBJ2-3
CAWRLAGGYTQYF
TGTGCCTGGAGACTAGCGGGAGGATATACGCAGTATTTT
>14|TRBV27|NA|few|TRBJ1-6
CASSVGQWNSPLHF
TGTGCCAGTAGCGTCGGGCAGTGGAATTCACCCCTCCACTTT
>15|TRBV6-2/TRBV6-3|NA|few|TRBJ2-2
CASSMDTPNTGELFF
TGTGCCAGCAGTATGGACACTCCGAACACCGGGGAGCTGTTTTTT
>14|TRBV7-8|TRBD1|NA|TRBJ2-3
CASSPGQVQRTQYF
TGTGCCAGCAGCCCTGGACAGGTCCAGCGTACGCAGTATTTT
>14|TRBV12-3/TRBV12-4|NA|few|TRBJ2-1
CASTRGAQYNEQFF
TGTGCCAGCACGAGGGGCGCACAATACAATGAGCAGTTCTTC
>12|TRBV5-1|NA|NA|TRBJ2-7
CASSLAETEQYF
TGCGCCAGCAGCTTGGCAGAGACCGAGCAGTACTTC
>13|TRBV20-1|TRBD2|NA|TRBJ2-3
CSAKWTSSDTQYF
TGCAGTGCTAAATGGACTAGCTCAGATACGCAGTATTTT
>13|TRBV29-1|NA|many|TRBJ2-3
CSVEDRETDTQYF
TGCAGCGTTGAAGACAGGGAAACAGATACGCAGTATTTT
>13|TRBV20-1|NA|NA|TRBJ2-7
CSAREARNYEQYF
TGCAGTGCTAGAGAGGCCAGGAACTACGAGCAGTACTTC
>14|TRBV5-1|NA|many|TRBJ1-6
CASSSDWENSPLHF
TGCGCCAGCAGCTCGGACTGGGAGAATTCACCCCTCCACTTT
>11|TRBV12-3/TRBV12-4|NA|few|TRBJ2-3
CANGGPDTQYF
TGTGCCAATGGGGGGCCAGATACGCAGTATTTT
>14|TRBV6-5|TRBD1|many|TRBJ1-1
CASSYSQGASEAFF
TGTGCCAGCAGTTACTCACAGGGGGCTTCCGAAGCTTTCTTT
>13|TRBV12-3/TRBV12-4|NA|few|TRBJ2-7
CASSPPTGYEQYF
TGTGCCAGCAGCCCCCCCACTGGGTACGAGCAGTACTTC
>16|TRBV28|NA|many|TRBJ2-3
CASSLSGPSLGDTQYF
TGTGCCAGCAGTTTATCTGGGCCTTCCCTTGGGGATACGCAGTATTTT
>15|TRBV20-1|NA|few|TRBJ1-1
CSAFKAGGRHTEAFF
TGCAGTGCTTTTAAAGCGGGGGGGAGGCACACTGAAGCTTTCTTT
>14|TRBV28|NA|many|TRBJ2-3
CASTTGQFTDTQYF
TGTGCCAGCACTACAGGTCAATTCACAGATACGCAGTATTTT
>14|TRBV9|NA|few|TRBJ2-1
CASSVTSQGNEQFF
TGTGCCAGCAGCGTAACCTCACAGGGAAATGAGCAGTTCTTC
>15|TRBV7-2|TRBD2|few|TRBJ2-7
CASSWGGLGDYEQYF
TGTGCCAGCAGCTGGGGGGGACTAGGGGACTACGAGCAGTACTTC
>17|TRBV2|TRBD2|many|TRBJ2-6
CASSEKGEGSGANVLTF
TGTGCCAGCAGTGAAAAAGGGGAGGGGTCCGGGGCCAACGTCCTGACTTTC
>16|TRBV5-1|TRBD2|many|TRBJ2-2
CASSLAGGANTGELFF
TGCGCCAGCAGCTTAGCGGGGGGCGCGAACACCGGGGAGCTGTTTTTT
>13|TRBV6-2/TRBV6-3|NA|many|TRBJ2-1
CASSYEVYNEQFF
TGTGCCAGCAGTTATGAGGTCTACAATGAGCAGTTCTTC